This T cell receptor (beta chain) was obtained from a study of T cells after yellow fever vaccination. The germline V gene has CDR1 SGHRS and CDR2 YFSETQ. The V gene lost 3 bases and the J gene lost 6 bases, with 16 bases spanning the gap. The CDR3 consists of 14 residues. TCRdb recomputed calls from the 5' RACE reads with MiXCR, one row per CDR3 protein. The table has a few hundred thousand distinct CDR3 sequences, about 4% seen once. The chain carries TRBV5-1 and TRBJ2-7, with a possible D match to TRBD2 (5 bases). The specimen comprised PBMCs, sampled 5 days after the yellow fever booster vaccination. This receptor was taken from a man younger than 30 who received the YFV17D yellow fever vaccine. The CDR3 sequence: CASSSLSGSGEQYV. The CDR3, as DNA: TGCGCCAGCAGCTCCCTCTCGGGATCAGGCGAGCAGTACGTC.